This T cell receptor (beta chain) was identified during a study of cytomegalovirus exposure and HLA in healthy donors. Use of 60 Vbeta and 13 Jbeta primers characterized the PCR. Some clones are missing from TCRdb's copy, which holds only in-frame ones; the method was immunoSEQ multiplex PCR. The table has 95,000 to 150,000 clones, approximately 81% seen once; the top ten hold around 4%. With V trimmed by 2 bases and J by 1 base, 5 bases remained unmatched. CDR1 MNHEY and CDR2 SVGAGI come from the germline V gene. The CDR3 sequence is 16 residues long. The sequence came from a man between 18 and 29 years old in good health and CMV-seropositive. Sequencing was done on a sample of PBMCs. The chain employs TRBV6-5 and TRBJ2-7; 10 bases are shared with TRBD2. DNA for the CDR3: TGTGCCAGCAGTTACAAGTGGACTAGCGGTTCCTACGAGCAGTACTTC. Residues: CASSYKWTSGSYEQYF.